The clone carrying this T cell receptor (beta chain) has a handful of counts. This CDR3 has 13 residues. Trimming shortened V by 7 bases and J by 5 bases, and 15 bases separated the two germline ends. The V gene's germline CDR1 is WSHSY and CDR2 SAAADI. These data are taken from a study of radiotherapy plus CTLA-4 blockade in lung cancer. People whose metastatic non-small-cell lung cancer was chemo-refractory got focal radiation along with CTLA-4 blockade by ipilimumab. Repertoires were generated with immunoSEQ multiplex PCR, while TCRdb's copy carries only in-frame clones and drops some. The sample includes about 59,000 clones, more than 70% of them seen just once.

Material: peripheral blood, obtained from a patient treated with radiotherapy plus ipilimumab. The clonotype originates from a human donor with non-small cell lung cancer who had a complete response to radiotherapy plus ipilimumab. The chain has TRBV10-2 and TRBJ2-7, with TRBD2 as a possible D gene (5 bases). Here the CDR3 reads CASIPRRGHEQYF. The CDR3 bases are TGCGCCAGCATCCCCCGTAGAGGGCACGAGCAGTACTTC.